This T cell receptor (beta chain) is drawn from a study of T cell clonality in common variable immunodeficiency. Points from the study as a whole: T cell subpopulation sequencing would be needed to explain CVID clonality. Repertoire-complication correlations in CVID were limited by patient heterogeneity. Reportedly, TCR beta sequences from common variable immunodeficiency showed fewer deletions and N-nucleotide insertions.

The CDR3 spans 15 residues. V dropped 6 bases and J dropped 6; count of bases not matched to a gene: 7. Assay: immunoSEQ multiplex PCR; the TCRdb copy retains only in-frame clones and omits some. The repertoire consists of fewer than 40,000 clones, none detected only once. For at least one year, all CVID subjects received replacement immunoglobulin. This clone has ten or more counts. Its antigen is undetermined. The read ends 3 residues shy of where the CDR3 ends; the end is completed using the germline J gene. The sequenced sample was peripheral blood mononuclear cells. This TCR was recovered from a human donor with common variable immunodeficiency. The chain recombines TRBV12-3 or TRBV12-4 with TRBJ2-1, with 11 bases identical to TRBD1. The CDR3 protein is CASRTTGTGGNEQFF. The sequenced CDR3 bases are TGTGCCAGCAGGACTACCGGGACAGGGGGCAATGAG.